A single TCR beta chain is shown here with its context. Trimming left V 3 bases short and J 0 bases short, with 3 bases between. The CDR3 extends over 12 amino acids. Germline CDR1 and CDR2: SGHVS and FQNEAQ. In the source study's methods: Reference gene primer amplification gave estimated nucleated cell counts. Only in-frame clones appear in the TCRdb table, and some are missing; sequencing was by immunoSEQ multiplex PCR. V, J and clone size reflect that table, while D and trimming were determined from the DNA. Here the sample spans tens of thousands of clones, about 80% being singletons. The sample originates from a study of blood T cell repertoires in COVID-19. For the study at large: Acute and convalescent COVID-19 samples came from the United States, Italy and Spain. The analysed material was cDNA or gDNA that came from T cells, B-cell-depleted T cells, or PBMCs.

This chain uses TRBV7-8 with TRBJ2-7; D remains unclear. This TCR was sampled from a woman of 80 years or more with acute or convalescent COVID-19. The sample taken for sequencing was peripheral blood. The CDR3, as DNA: TGTGCCAGCAGCTTCAGCTCCTACGAGCAGTACTTC. This gives the protein CASSFSSYEQYF. Combining the CDR3 with reference TRBV7-8 and TRBJ2-7 gives the whole variable domain GAGVSQSPRYKVAKRGQDVALRCDPISGHVSLFWYQQALGQGPEFLTYFQNEAQLDKSGLPSDRFFAERPEGSVSTLKIQRTQQEDSAVYLCASSFSSYEQYFGPGTRLTVT.